This note documents a single T cell receptor beta chain sequence. CDR1 and CDR2 from the germline V gene are SGHRS and YFSETQ. V lost 5 bases and J lost 0, with 13 bases in between. The CDR3 is made up of 15 amino acids. The data belong to a study of blood T cell repertoires in COVID-19. Across the whole study: Samples taken during acute and convalescent COVID-19 were collected in the United States, Italy and Spain. T cells, B-cell-depleted T cells, or PBMCs supplied cDNA or gDNA.

In the study's own analysis: Using reference gene primer amplification, nucleated cell counts were estimated. The repertoire was sequenced with immunoSEQ multiplex PCR; TCRdb's copy has only in-frame clones and lacks some. V, J and clone size were drawn from that table, and D and trimming were deduced from the DNA. The table includes about 30,000 clones, approximately 86% detected once. The sample consisted of peripheral blood. The chain employs TRBV5-1 and TRBJ2-3; D perhaps matches TRBD2 (6 bases). The TCR originated in a human donor in a cohort sampled during active COVID-19. CDR3 amino acids: CASSIAVTSTDTQYF. CDR3 nucleotide sequence: TGCGCCAGCAGTATAGCGGTTACTAGCACAGATACGCAGTATTTT. Together with reference TRBV5-1 and TRBJ2-3, the CDR3 gives the full variable domain: KAGVTQTPRYLIKTRGQQVTLSCSPISGHRSVSWYQQTPGQGLQFLFEYFSETQRNKGNFPGRFSGRQFSNSRSEMNVSTLELGDSALYLCASSIAVTSTDTQYFGPGTRLTVL.